The present entry profiles one T cell receptor (beta chain) with its context. Its antigen is currently unknown. The data originate from a study of beta chain features in type 1 diabetes. CD4+ naive, central memory, regulatory and stem cell-like memory cells were sorted via CD45RO/CCR7/CD25/CD127/CD95/CD27. Notes on the study in general: TCRB CDR3s from Type 1 diabetes patients were moderately but significantly shorter in all four CD4+ subsets. A pattern of fewer insertions and more deletions at VDJ junctions was seen in type 1 diabetes patients.

V gave up 2 bases and J gave up 6 bases; unmatched junction bases: 7. The CDR3 loop spans 15 amino acids. CDR1 and CDR2 (germline): SGHDN, FVKESK. All of the isolated RNA was reverse transcribed, so expressed TCRB transcripts were sequenced. The protocol was immunoSEQ multiplex PCR, while the TCRdb copy is restricted to in-frame clones and leaves out a portion. The sample carries roughly 150,000 clones, approximately 8% recorded once. Source material: central memory CD4+ T cells from blood. This chain links TRBV14 with TRBJ2-1, with 7 bases matching TRBD2. This TCR derives from a young man with type 1 diabetes. CDR3 loop: CASSQRGSVGNEQFF. CDR3 coding DNA: TGTGCCAGCAGCCAACGCGGGAGCGTTGGCAATGAGCAGTTCTTC.